These 27 T cell receptor beta chains originate from one sample sequenced in a study of T cell responses to AZD1222 COVID-19 vaccine. Libraries were prepared by immunoSEQ multiplex PCR; TCRdb keeps only in-frame clonotypes and omits some of them. The sample holds just under 90,000 clones; around 90% are singletons and the top ten take about 5.8%. Sequencing used peripheral blood, obtained on day 0 of AZD1222 vaccination. These receptor sequences come from an adult in good health.

The V call is TRBV6-1, the J call TRBJ1-5; TRBD1 might be the D (6 bases). This CDR3 is built from 15 residues. The V gene's germline CDR1 is MNHNS and CDR2 SASEGT. V was shortened by 2 bases and J by 6 bases, with 14 bases between the two germline ends. This CDR3 reads CASSERNREVQPQHF. The CDR3 DNA follows: TGTGCCAGCAGTGAAAGAAACAGGGAGGTTCAGCCCCAGCATTTT.

This rearrangement joins TRBV19 to TRBJ2-1, with TRBD1 identical over 8 bases. The CDR3 is 15 amino acids. J gave up 0 bases and V 6 bases, and 4 bases lay outside the gene matches. Germline assignment: CDR1 LNHDA and CDR2 SQIVND (reference sequence). CDR3 loop: CASRITGGSYNEQFF. CDR3 nucleotide sequence: TGTGCCAGTAGGATAACAGGGGGCTCCTACAATGAGCAGTTCTTC. The full variable domain, rest sourced from reference TRBV19 and TRBJ2-1, is DGGITQSPKYLFRKEGQNVTLSCEQNLNHDAMYWYRQDPGQGLRLIYYSQIVNDFQKGDIAEGYSVSREKKESFPLTVTSAQKNPTAFYLCASRITGGSYNEQFFGPGTRLTVL.

The CDR3 nucleotides are TGTGCCAGCAGCCAAGTTCTGAGCACAGATACGCAGTATTTT. Translation: CASSQVLSTDTQYF. This sequence joins TRBV4-2 and TRBJ2-3, with D unclear. The CDR3 is 14 amino acids. The V end lost 1 base, the J end lost 0 bases, and 5 bases lay between the germline ends. Germline V gives CDR1 LGHNA, CDR2 YNFKEQ.

This chain joins TRBV28 and TRBJ2-5, with TRBD2 as a possible D gene (5 bases). Trimming removed 5 bases from V and 5 bases from J, with 18 bases in between. This CDR3 has 15 amino acids. Germline V gene data show CDR1 as MDHEN and CDR2 as SYDVKM. The CDR3 sequence is CASSRSGGLGETQYF. The CDR3 nucleotides read TGTGCCAGCAGTCGCTCTGGCGGGCTAGGGGAGACCCAGTACTTC. Variable domain in full (rest from reference TRBV28 and TRBJ2-5): DVKVTQSSRYLVKRTGEKVFLECVQDMDHENMFWYRQDPGLGLRLIYFSYDVKMKEKGDIPEGYSVSREKKERFSLILESASTNQTSMYLCASSRSGGLGETQYFGPGTRLLVL.

The gene calls are TRBV9 and TRBJ2-2; D possibly corresponds to TRBD1 (6 bases). In germline, CDR1 is SGDLS, CDR2 YYNGEE. Trimming cost V 0 bases and J 3 bases, with 12 bases left between them. This CDR3 region has 16 residues. As DNA, the CDR3 is TGTGCCAGCAGCGTAGTGGCGCAGGGGTACACCGGGGAGCTGTTTTTT. Protein product: CASSVVAQGYTGELFF.

The chain joins TRBV14 to TRBJ2-2, with 12 bases aligning to TRBD2. The CDR3 extends over 16 amino acids. V lost 5 bases to trimming and J lost 1 base; unmatched junction nucleotides: 2. Germline V gene lookup returns CDR1 SGHDN and CDR2 FVKESK. For the CDR3, the DNA is TGTGCCAGCAGCGGGGGACTAGCGGGGAACACCGGGGAGCTGTTTTTT. Translated: CASSGGLAGNTGELFF.

Only one count was recorded for this clone. The chain uses TRBV11-3 and TRBJ1-1, with 9 bases matching TRBD1. The CDR3 extends over 14 amino acids. The J segment lost 3 bases and the V segment lost 5 bases, leaving 4 bases of the junction unmatched. CDR1 SGHNT and CDR2 YENEEA come from the germline V gene. The CDR3 nucleotides read TGTGCCAGCAGCCCCGGGACAGGGTACACTGAAGCTTTCTTT. Residues: CASSPGTGYTEAFF.

The chain uses TRBV6-6 and TRBJ1-5; 7 nucleotides line up with TRBD1. J gave up 2 bases and V 6 bases, and 10 bases lay outside the gene matches. CDR1 and CDR2 (germline): MNHNY, SVGAGI (reference sequence). The CDR3 runs to 16 residues. This CDR3 is CASRGRAGGGNQPQHF. Written as DNA, the CDR3 is TGTGCCAGCAGGGGGAGAGCAGGGGGTGGCAATCAGCCCCAGCATTTT.

The CDR3 here is CASRVPPGNANEQFF. In DNA form, the CDR3 reads TGTGCCAGCAGGGTTCCCCCAGGGAACGCCAATGAGCAGTTCTTC. The chain carries TRBV12-1 and TRBJ2-1; the listed D gene, TRBD1, was not tested against the DNA. TRBV12-1 is described as a pseudogene. The CDR3 has 15 residues.

This chain links TRBV5-6 with TRBJ1-6, with TRBD1 matching 8 bases. Germline loops: CDR1 SGHDT, CDR2 YYEEEE. Trimming at V came to 4 bases and at J to 8 bases, leaving 11 bases not matched to a gene. The CDR3 covers 16 residues. In DNA, the CDR3 is TGTGCCAGCAGCCACCCCCCCGGACAGGGAGATTCACCCCTCCACTTT. It is translated as CASSHPPGQGDSPLHF. Full variable domain (rest looked up from reference TRBV5-6 and TRBJ1-6): DAGVTQSPTHLIKTRGQQVTLRCSPKSGHDTVSWYQQALGQGPQFIFQYYEEEERQRGNFPDRFSGHQFPNYSSELNVNALLLGDSALYLCASSHPPGQGDSPLHFGNGTRLTVT.

This rearrangement joins TRBV18 to TRBJ1-2, with no clear D. The germline V gene encodes CDR1 KGHSH and CDR2 LQKENI. Trimming left V 6 bases short and J 8 bases short, with 19 bases between. This CDR3 contains 14 residues. Here the CDR3 reads CASSTTFSSGGYTF. The DNA for the CDR3 is TGTGCCAGCTCTACCACGTTCTCCTCGGGGGGCTACACCTTC. Full variable domain (missing parts from reference TRBV18 and TRBJ1-2): NAGVMQNPRHLVRRRGQEARLRCSPMKGHSHVYWYRQLPEEGLKFMVYLQKENIIDESGMPKERFSAEFPKEGPSILRIQQVVRGDSAAYFCASSTTFSSGGYTFGSGTRLTVV.

V gene TRBV5-4 combines with J gene TRBJ2-3; D call uncertain. The V gene's germline CDR1 is SGHNT and CDR2 YYREEE (reference sequence). Trimming pared 9 bases from V and 2 bases from J, leaving 7 bases between. The CDR3 extends over 11 amino acids. The CDR3 spells CATFSTDTQYF. CDR3 coding DNA: TGTGCCACGTTTTCCACAGATACGCAGTATTTT.

The chain couples TRBV6-5 to TRBJ1-3; tentatively, D is TRBD1 (6 bases). CDR3 length: 15 residues. Germline V gives CDR1 MNHEY, CDR2 SVGAGI. Trimming took 7 bases from V and 0 from J, leaving 13 bases between them. In DNA form, the CDR3 reads TGTGCCAGCACCACTCGGACAGTCTCTGGAAACACCATATATTTT. It translates to CASTTRTVSGNTIYF.

V usage is TRBV28 and J usage is TRBJ2-3, with 14 nucleotides matching TRBD2. The CDR3 has 20 amino acids. The germline CDR1 and CDR2 sequences are MDHEN and SYDVKM. V was clipped by 5 bases and J by 3 bases; unmatched bases: 16. The CDR3 nucleotides are TGTGCCAGCAGTGGGTACAGCCGGGGACTAGCGGGAGAAGTTACAGATACGCAGTATTTT. As protein: CASSGYSRGLAGEVTDTQYF. The full variable domain, its missing parts supplied by reference TRBV28 and TRBJ2-3, is DVKVTQSSRYLVKRTGEKVFLECVQDMDHENMFWYRQDPGLGLRLIYFSYDVKMKEKGDIPEGYSVSREKKERFSLILESASTNQTSMYLCASSGYSRGLAGEVTDTQYFGPGTRLTVL.

V gene TRBV12-3 or TRBV12-4 combines with J gene TRBJ2-3; 8 nucleotides match TRBD2. The length of the CDR3 is 13 residues. After removal of 5 bases from V and 8 bases from J, the junction contained 6 bases not matched to a gene. DNA for the CDR3: TGTGCCAGCAGTCAGACTAGCGCGGTTACGCAGTATTTT. Encoded protein: CASSQTSAVTQYF.

J is TRBJ1-4 and V is TRBV4-1; D gene ambiguous. The CDR3 runs 14 residues. Trimming cost V 0 bases and J 5 bases, with 7 bases left between them. Germline values: CDR1 MGHRA, CDR2 YSYEKL. Here the CDR3 DNA reads TGCGCCAGCAGCCAAGAAGACGGGAATGAAAAACTGTTTTTT. It codes for CASSQEDGNEKLFF.

The CDR3 nucleotides are TGTGCCAGCAGCGCTAGCGCGCCTCCCTACAATGAGCAGTTCTTC. Its protein product is CASSASAPPYNEQFF. The J gene is TRBJ2-1, the V gene TRBV7-2, with D possibly TRBD2 on 6 matching bases. V was clipped by 5 bases and J by 2 bases, with 13 bases between them. Per germline, CDR1 SGHTA and CDR2 FQGNSA. The CDR3 sequence is 15 residues long.

The chain employs TRBV6-1 and TRBJ1-3, with D hard to call. Germline assignment: CDR1 MNHNS and CDR2 SASEGT. Trimming removed 0 bases from V and 0 bases from J, with 12 bases in between. The CDR3 is 17 amino acids. CDR3 protein: CASSEARWNPSGNTIYF. CDR3 coding DNA: TGTGCCAGCAGTGAAGCGCGGTGGAATCCCTCTGGAAACACCATATATTTT.

About this clone itself: Other DNA sequences within the sample encode an identical CDR3. The chain has TRBV2 and TRBJ1-1; a possible D gene is TRBD1 (5 bases). The length of the CDR3 is 13 residues. The V end lost 4 bases, the J end lost 1 base, and 7 bases lay between the germline ends. CDR1 is SNHLY, CDR2 FYNNEI, per germline. CDR3 DNA: TGTGCCAGCAGTGCCGGGGGGAACACTGAAGCTTTCTTT. It translates to CASSAGGNTEAFF.

CDR3: CATTSSSKTVSNQPQHF. The DNA for the CDR3 is TGTGCCACCACATCCTCCTCAAAGACGGTTAGCAATCAGCCCCAGCATTTT. The rearrangement links TRBV19 to TRBJ1-5; D ambiguous. From germline, CDR1 is LNHDA and CDR2 SQIVND (reference sequence). V lost 10 bases, J lost 0 bases, and 22 bases lay in between. The CDR3 spans 17 residues.

Only one count was recorded for this clone. The rearrangement uses TRBV11-2 and TRBJ2-1; 7 bases are shared with TRBD1. The CDR3 contains 15 residues. Trimming cost V 6 bases and J 7 bases; bases outside gene matches: 12. The germline gives CDR1 SGHAT, CDR2 FQNNGV. CDR3 sequence (DNA): TGTGCCAGCAGAATCGCAGGGGGTAAGGCGAATGAGCAGTTCTTC. Encoded protein: CASRIAGGKANEQFF.

The V and J genes are TRBV28 and TRBJ2-7, with 9 bases fitting TRBD1. CDR1 is MDHEN and CDR2 is SYDVKM in the germline V gene. J gave up 6 bases and V 6 bases, and 12 bases lay outside the gene matches. The CDR3 loop spans 15 amino acids. The CDR3, as DNA: TGTGCCAGCAGCCCCGGGGACAGGGTATTTTCCGAGCAGTACTTC. This sequence encodes CASSPGDRVFSEQYF.

The chain has TRBV12-3 or TRBV12-4 and TRBJ1-2, with D hard to call. This CDR3 is 12 amino acids long. The V end lost 8 bases, the J end lost 1 base, and 8 bases lay between the germline ends. This CDR3 is CASSEGNYGYTF. DNA of the CDR3: TGTGCCAGCTCCGAGGGTAACTATGGCTACACCTTC.

This chain connects TRBV5-1 to TRBJ2-4, with 8 bases lining up with TRBD2. V lost 1 base to trimming and J lost 1 base; unmatched junction nucleotides: 7. Germline V CDR1 and CDR2: SGHRS, YFSETQ. The CDR3 spans 17 residues. The CDR3 sequence is CASSLWTGGLAKNIQYF. The DNA for the CDR3 is TGCGCCAGCAGCTTGTGGACGGGAGGGCTCGCCAAAAACATTCAGTACTTC.

V and J are TRBV2 and TRBJ1-6; D remains ambiguous. Between the trimmed V and J ends, which lost 3 bases and 1 base, there was a span of 7 bases. Germline V lookup: CDR1 SNHLY, CDR2 FYNNEI. The CDR3 length is 15 residues. The CDR3 loop reads CASSDRRSYNSPLHF. The CDR3 region has the DNA TGTGCCAGCAGTGACAGGAGGTCCTATAATTCACCCCTCCACTTT.

This chain joins TRBV27 and TRBJ2-1; 10 bases align to TRBD2. V lost 4 bases to trimming and J lost 6 bases; unmatched junction nucleotides: 21. The CDR3 runs to 20 residues. Germline V gene lookup returns CDR1 MNHEY and CDR2 SMNVEV (reference sequence). The CDR3 sequence: CASSSDTGLARPTNRNEQFF. The CDR3, as DNA: TGTGCCAGCAGTTCCGACACGGGACTAGCGAGACCAACCAACCGCAATGAGCAGTTCTTC.

V and J are TRBV24-1 and TRBJ1-1; D unclear. The CDR3 loop spans 12 amino acids. V was clipped by 4 bases and J by 5 bases, with 7 bases between them. Germline-derived CDR1 and CDR2 are KGHDR and SFDVKD. The CDR3 loop is CATSDGVTEAFF. The CDR3 DNA is TGTGCCACCAGTGACGGAGTTACTGAAGCTTTCTTT.